The T cell receptor (beta chain) under discussion was sequenced for a study of cytomegalovirus exposure and HLA in healthy donors (dated by TCRdb to about 2017). Turning to the overall study: An earlier analysis of 587 of the donors reported around 280 Gb of sequence data and 95 million to 120 million unique TCR beta sequences obtained from about 179 million T cells. On average, roughly 250,000 unique TCR beta nucleotide sequences were sequenced per donor among 300 to 500 genotyped donors of the cohort, with 15% to 20% of those sequences being non-productive. The study used immunosequencing to profile the T cell repertoires of approximately 690 subjects and linked those repertoires to cytomegalovirus serostatus. In a later analysis, previously published TCR beta repertoires from some 640 donors were re-analyzed and high-resolution HLA genotyping was added so that TCR occurrence patterns could be studied. Donor age, sex, ethnicity and CMV serostatus were collected together with the repertoire data. Along with the roughly 710-subject first cohort, a separate validation cohort of about 110 different subjects was used. A few DR-DQ haplotypes were treated as single units for association and clustering because of strong linkage in the cohort. To predict cytomegalovirus infection status, the study brought together high-throughput TCR immunosequencing, statistical association of individual TCRs with disease status, and machine learning. Class I and class II HLA loci were covered by the typing at four-digit resolution. Every discovery cohort repertoire had been produced on one sequencing platform. An earlier analysis of approximately 500 of the donors applied high-throughput TCR beta sequencing to assess whether each TCR beta V gene segment acted as functional or pseudogenic. Genome-wide SNP genotypes for about 60% of the 666 donors were used in a later genetic analysis, which treated that subset as a discovery cohort. The number of typed donors differed by locus: roughly 620-630 for A, B, C, DRB1 and DQB1; roughly 510 for DQA1; 606 for DPA1; and about 470 for DPB1. About 310 gigabases of sequencing data and 70 million to 85 million unique TCR sequences were included in an early release covering several hundred HLA-typed donors. In the later analysis, no new phenotypic data were used to find candidate immune exposures; instead, reliance was placed on TCR beta sequences and their occurrence across donors. The aim of the study was to test whether cataloging public T cell receptors could identify signatures of past pathogen exposure. Of the 398 genotyped donors, about 84% fell in the genetic ancestry cluster associated with self-reported Caucasian donors. The research as a whole found: Immune exposure information for the cohort was limited to CMV serostatus. In a later analysis, HLA-associated TCR beta chains showed more clonal expansion and lower generation probabilities than non-associated chains that were equally common. Roughly uniform sequencing depth across donors was assumed in presence/absence analyses, although this assumption may not hold. The earlier analysis of some 560 of the donors excluded roughly 16 rarely observed V segments, including chromosome 9 orphons, because counts were too low. A later analysis reported that several top co-occurrence clusters appeared linked to parvovirus B19, influenza, CMV and Epstein-Barr virus. Because some donors lacked HLA typing at each locus, the association tests relied only on the typed subset. A further reported finding was that TCR beta sequences accurately predicted the HLA-A and HLA-B alleles for most subjects in the first cohort. An earlier analysis of approximately 500 of the donors showed that most TCR beta V segments appeared in productive rearrangements either about 87% or about 30% of the time, which broadly matched IMGT annotations. The study gave a list of more than 150 TCR beta chains associated with cytomegalovirus. Most TCR sequences were observed very rarely across donors, whereas some public TCRs were present in many individuals. When HLA alleles, especially DR and DQ, strongly co-occurred, attributing TCR associations to individual alleles was difficult. At a false discovery rate of 0.05, a later analysis linked approximately 18,000 TCR beta sequences to specific HLA alleles. It was suggested by the authors that the approach could potentially be generalized to other disease states and immunological phenotypes. The classifier was reported to diagnose cytomegalovirus status with high specificity and sensitivity in both the original cohort and the validation cohort. A later analysis found that most CMV-associated TCR beta chains appeared HLA-restricted, with HLA associations seemingly driven largely by CMV exposure. In a later analysis, TCR association rates were found to vary across HLA loci, with the most associated TCRs seen for DRB1 alleles and the fewest for HLA-C alleles. The 87-base-pair reads could not distinguish some IMGT-functional V segments, including TRBV6-2 and TRBV6-3, so those segments were excluded. Three of the identified cytomegalovirus-associated TCR beta chains were confirmed in vitro to be specific for cytomegalovirus antigens. V-gene and J-gene trimming of TCR beta chains was associated with a missense DCLRE1C variant in a later genetic analysis, and the association was replicated in an independent cohort. Linkage disequilibrium might explain the correlated functional status among segregating V segments, but an unknown experimental factor could not be ruled out. A cluster of highly shared sequence variants was judged likely to be a technical artifact of the sequencing pipeline. According to a later genetic analysis, donors in an Asian-associated ancestry cluster had fewer N-insertions in productive TCRs than the approximately 700-donor mean. In this cohort, only TCR beta chains were sequenced, and detectable features were limited by the absence of alpha or paired-chain data.

Library construction relied on the immunoSEQ multiplex PCR assay. For the multiplex PCR, a mixture combining 60 forward primers for TCR Vbeta segments and 13 reverse primers for TCR Jbeta segments was used. Amplification of the CDR3 region of rearranged TCR beta genes was performed with a multiplex PCR assay on genomic DNA. The amplified TCR beta libraries were sequenced on the Illumina HiSeq System as 87-base-pair reads. Per the original workflow: A later analysis counted about 82 million unique TCR beta chains across the 550 to 700 repertoires, and roughly 9.9 million of these chains were shared by at least two donors. Raw reads were error-corrected and collapsed into unique sequences with a nearest-neighbor algorithm that merged closely related sequences to remove PCR and sequencing errors. CDR3 sequences were aligned to IMGT reference sequences to assign V, D and J gene segments. For a sequence to be retained, at least a six-nucleotide match to both a V gene segment and a J gene segment was required. Rearrangements were classified as productive when the CDR3 lacked stop codons and remained in frame with V and J, and all other rearrangements were classified as non-productive. Following IMGT convention, CDR3 was defined as the stretch from the second conserved V-encoded cysteine up to the conserved J-encoded phenylalanine. The earlier analysis of some 540 of the donors excluded any sequence lacking an unambiguous match to a single V gene segment. In an earlier analysis of about 590 of the donors, a V segment was called functional when productive rearrangements were above 56.7%, and segregating when the standard deviation between donors exceeded 5%. A statistical classification framework was built for diagnosing cytomegalovirus status from the catalog of TCR beta chain sequences. In a later analysis, TCR nucleotide sequences were compared against IMGT/GENE-DB human TR gene sequences so that V and J genes could be assigned. Using the TCRdist pipeline, a later analysis assigned CDR3 sequences along with most-parsimonious VDJ recombination scenarios. In a later analysis, each TCR beta chain was defined by its CDR3 amino acid sequence together with its V-gene family, and reads without a unique V-gene family were excluded. To address suspected cross-contamination and a sequencing artifact, a later analysis removed a few hundred highly shared, low-generation-probability nucleotide sequences. In a later analysis, a clonal expansion index for each public chain was calculated from normalized within-repertoire ranks of inferred template counts. In a later analysis, generation probabilities were computed with a VDJ recombination model fitted to out-of-frame rearrangements, and the resulting probabilities were checked against IGoR. In a later analysis, hypergeometric tests were used to score TCR-TCR, TCR-HLA and TCR-CMV co-occurrence, with a repertoire-size bias correction applied to TCR pairs. In a later analysis, false discovery rates were estimated by permuting HLA or CMV assignments 20 times. In a later analysis, co-occurring TCRs were grouped with DBSCAN, and TCRdist sequence similarity was added when clustering was performed within HLA-allele-positive subsets. Repertoires with fewer than 30,000 or more than 120,000 public chains, plus five repertoires with anomalous nucleotide sharing, were excluded from co-occurrence clustering. Here the immuneACCESS table is served through TCRdb, limited to in-frame sequences with V and J called. Missing clones are a known gap in these copies; in checked studies unresolved V genes cover under half, and the rest lacks a known reason. The V and J calls and the clone size are those of that table, but D and trimming were determined from the DNA. This sample lists around 160,000 clones; approximately 88% were detected once. The top ten clonotypes cover around 1.6% of the sample.

Remarks on this clone: The target of this receptor is not known. It has no much larger one-base neighbor in the sample; base qualities were not kept.

The cohort consisted of 650 to 700 healthy bone marrow donors. All cohort members were sampled while nominally healthy, although unrecorded immune exposures were likely present. The donor was CMV seronegative and was included in the group of several hundred seronegative cohort members. Every donor gave a peripheral blood sample, and the peripheral blood mononuclear cells from that sample were used for TCR beta sequencing. Genomic DNA was extracted from the blood cell samples with the Qiagen DNeasy Blood Extraction Kit. CDR1 MNHEY and CDR2 SVGAGI were looked up in the germline V gene. From cysteine to phenylalanine, the CDR3 is 13 amino acids long. Only the CDR3 DNA is retained, 39 bases long and in frame from the first base. V is clipped by 2 bases and J by 2 bases, and the sequence between their germline boundaries is 7 bases long.

The TCR comes from a woman aged 18-29 years in good health and CMV-seronegative. The receptor chain draws on TRBV6-5 and TRBJ2-7; too little of a D gene remains to name it. Sequenced material: PBMCs. The DNA is as follows: TGTGCCAGCAGTTACAGTGAGGCCTACGAGCAGTACTTC. This sequence encodes CASSYSEAYEQYF.